Listed below are T cell receptor beta chains from one sample, sequenced in a study of CD8+ T cells in alopecia areata. Measured with immunoSEQ multiplex PCR; TCRdb has only the in-frame clones, and not every one. The data contain roughly 100,000 clones, more than 55% of them singletons. The starting material was CD8+ T cells sorted from blood, obtained at week 4, from a patient treated with tofacitinib. These TCRs come from a human donor with alopecia areata. Each CDR3 is given with its conserved first and last residue.

TRBJ2-7,TRBV29-1,13,CSVEAGLSYEQYF
TRBJ1-3,TRBV27,15,CASSLDSSSGNTIYF
TRBJ2-1,TRBV7-9,12,CASSSRLPGQFF
TRBJ2-7,TRBV4-1,15,CASSQIAGGSDEQYF
TRBJ1-2,TRBV10-3,12,CAAGGQNPGYTF
TRBJ2-7,TRBV29-1,14,CSVEAGTGGYEQYF
TRBJ2-3,TRBV29-1,13,CSVGVRITDTQYF
TRBJ2-7,TRBV28,16,CASSPTTGQGSDEQYF
TRBJ2-7,TRBV9,14,CASSVGQGFNEQYF
TRBJ2-7,TRBV30,14,CAWGGTAGTYEQYF
TRBJ1-2,TRBV4-1,15,CASSQDREDTYGYTF
TRBJ2-1,TRBV29-1,14,CSAENPLGYNEQFF